This TCR beta chain was captured by sequencing in a study of shared clonotypes between healthy human individuals. Study outcomes and limitations: Generation probabilities of non-shared clonotypes were lower (relative to those shared by all four donors). Among donors, sharing of clonotypes was expected to be affected by sequencing depth.

Between the trimmed V and J ends, which lost 8 bases and 8 bases, there was a span of 18 bases. The germline CDR1 and CDR2 sequences are SGHVS and FQNEAQ. This CDR3 contains 13 residues. The method was immunoSEQ multiplex PCR; TCRdb's version includes in-frame clones alone and lacks a portion of them. Seen here are about 380,000 clones, about 96% observed once, and the top ten hold about 0.32%. In regard to this clone: Its antigen remains unknown.

Recent vaccinations or acute infections were absent in the healthy HIV-negative adult donors. Only Caucasian adults living in Nashville, Tennessee made up the donor group. The receptor was derived from a man aged 25-45 years in good health. The V gene is TRBV7-8, the J gene TRBJ1-2; possible D gene TRBD1, 6 bases. What was sequenced was memory CD8+ T cells sorted from blood. Subset reported: CD45RO+ cells pooled with CCR7-negative TemRA cells. CDR3 in amino acids: CASSYQLGGGYTF. In nucleotides, the CDR3 is TGTGCCAGCTCTTATCAGCTGGGGGGCGGCTACACCTTC.